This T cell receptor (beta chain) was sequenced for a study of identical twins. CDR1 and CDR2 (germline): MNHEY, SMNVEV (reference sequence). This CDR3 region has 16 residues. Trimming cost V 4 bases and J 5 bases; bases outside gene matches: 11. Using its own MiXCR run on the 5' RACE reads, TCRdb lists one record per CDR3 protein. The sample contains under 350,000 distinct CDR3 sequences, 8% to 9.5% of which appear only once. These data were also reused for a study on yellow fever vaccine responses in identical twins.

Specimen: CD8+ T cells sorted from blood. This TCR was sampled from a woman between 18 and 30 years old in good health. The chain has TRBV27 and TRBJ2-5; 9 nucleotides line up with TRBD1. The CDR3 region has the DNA TGTGCCAGCAGTTGGACAGGGGTCAACGTCTGGGAGACCCAGTACTTC. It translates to CASSWTGVNVWETQYF.